This T cell receptor (beta chain) was found in a study of CXCR3-negative and CXCR3-positive naive CD8 T cells. Considering frequency, this clonotype is medium-sized (0.01 to 0.1%). Its antigen is unidentified. General study points: Diversity in memory CD8+ cells fell much lower than the comparably high levels seen in both naive subsets. More hydrophobic TRB CDR3s were found in CXCR3-positive naive cells than in CXCR3-negative naive cells. Naive CXCR3-positive and CXCR3-negative cells shared TRBV-TRBJ usage; memory cells diverged.

The germline gives CDR1 SQVTM, CDR2 ANQGSEA. This CDR3 spans 13 amino acids. TRB cDNA libraries were made by UMI-labeled 5' RACE. Each CDR3 protein gets one entry in TCRdb, which reprocessed the 5' RACE reads and gives no DNA. The sample includes around 7,000 distinct CDR3 sequences. The V gene is TRBV29-1, the J gene TRBJ2-7; the TCRdb D gene call, TRBD1, has no DNA to confirm it. The receptor comes from a human donor in good health. Some clones in this sample may be carry-over from other donors' samples. Input material: naive CXCR3+ CD8+ T cells from blood. Subset defined: CD45RO-CCR7+CD27+CD95- naive CD8+ T cells expressing CXCR3 (TNR3+). The CDR3 protein is CSVVGDHPYEQYF.